This TCR beta chain was documented in a study of blood T cell repertoires in COVID-19 (dated by TCRdb to 2019 to 2021). Regarding the study in general: The collaborator samples originated in the United States, Italy and Spain and spanned the acute and convalescent phases of COVID-19. HLA class I and class II types, where available, came from metadata supplied by the sample provider rather than from assay-based typing. The material from the prospective study consisted of cDNA or gDNA derived from T cells, B-cell-depleted T cells, or PBMCs. The repertoires were released in a freely available public database meant as a resource for research on the immune response to SARS-CoV-2. The samples were drawn from the first 160 participants of the ongoing ImmuneRACE study and from about 1,200 subjects provided by 6 global collaborators. The sample metadata nearly always contained a de-identified subject ID, COVID-19 status, age in years and sex. The dataset comprised deeply sampled blood TCRbeta repertoires from subjects exposed to, actively infected with, or recovered from COVID-19.

From a lookup of the germline V gene, CDR1 and CDR2 are SQVTM and ANQGSEA. The CDR3 sequence holds 15 residues, the cysteine and phenylalanine included. Only the CDR3 DNA is retained, 45 bases long and in frame from the first base. V ends up 5 bases short and J 2 bases short, with an unmatched junction base count of 9. About this clone: There is no known antigen for this receptor. One base away there is no much larger clone; base qualities are not given.

TCRbeta CDR3 regions were amplified from genomic DNA by means of the immunoSEQ Assay, a bias-controlled multiplex PCR. In the authors' own workflow: Within the assay, amplification of reference gene primers was used to estimate how many nucleated cells each sample contained. To quantify the absolute abundance of each unique TCRbeta CDR3 rearrangement, sequence reads were collapsed and filtered. For each sample, productive Simpson clonality was calculated by taking the square root of Simpson's diversity index across productive rearrangements. In TCRdb, the immuneACCESS table is reduced to in-frame sequences with V and J assigned. These tables do not hold every clone; where another copy was compared, an unresolved V gene accounts for under half, and the others remain unexplained. V, J and clone size were drawn from that table, and D and trimming were deduced from the DNA. The sample table contains around 260,000 clones; only one count was recorded for 80% to 95% of them. Together, the top ten hold 1% to 1.3% of the sample.

Results and caveats for the whole study, not just this receptor: Clinical and demographic metadata were provided uncurated, with the amount varying by source and participant.

Participants in the prospective study were enrolled through a virtual design, were aged roughly 18 to 100 years, and lived in approximately 25 United States geographic areas. Cohort assignment in the prospective study relied on participant-reported clinical history from a screening survey and a study questionnaire. ImmuneRACE Cohort 3 recovered participants were defined by two consecutive negative NP/OP PCR tests, healthcare professional clearance, or symptom resolution. In the prospective study, whole blood, serum and a nasopharyngeal or oropharyngeal swab were collected from each participant by mobile phlebotomists. Additional blood draws and questionnaires over an approximately 2-month period could optionally be provided by prospective study participants. Prospective study blood samples were shipped either frozen or at room temperature before DNA extraction.

The sequencing sample was made of PBMCs or T cells enriched from blood (not recorded which). The sequence came from a woman under 40 who had recovered from COVID-19. The chain is encoded by TRBV29-1 joined to TRBJ1-5; 7 middle bases align to TRBD1. This receptor has the CDR3 CSVSDRDSRNQPQHF. The bases are TGCAGCGTTTCCGACAGGGACTCTCGCAATCAGCCCCAGCATTTT.